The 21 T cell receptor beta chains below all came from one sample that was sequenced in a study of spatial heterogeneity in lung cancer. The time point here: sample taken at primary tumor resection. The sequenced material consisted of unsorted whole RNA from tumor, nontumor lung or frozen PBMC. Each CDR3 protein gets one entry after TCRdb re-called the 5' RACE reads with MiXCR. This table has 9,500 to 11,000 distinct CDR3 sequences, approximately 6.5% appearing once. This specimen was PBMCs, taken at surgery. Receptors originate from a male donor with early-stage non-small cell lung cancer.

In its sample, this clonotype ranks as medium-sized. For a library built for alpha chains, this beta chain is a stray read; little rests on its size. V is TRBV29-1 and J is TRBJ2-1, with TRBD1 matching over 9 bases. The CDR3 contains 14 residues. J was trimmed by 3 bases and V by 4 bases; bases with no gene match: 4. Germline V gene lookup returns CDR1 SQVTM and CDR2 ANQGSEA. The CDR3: CSVGGTGNYNEQFF. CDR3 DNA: TGCAGCGTTGGAGGGACAGGGAACTACAATGAGCAGTTCTTC.

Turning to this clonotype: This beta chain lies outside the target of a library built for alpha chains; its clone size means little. The CDR3 sequence is CASSYSSKSVRGRDDEQFF. The CDR3 coding sequence is TGTGCCAGCAGTTACTCGTCGAAGTCGGTGAGGGGGCGAGACGATGAGCAGTTCTTC. The V call is TRBV6-2 or TRBV6-3, the J call TRBJ2-1, with 7 bases matching TRBD1. Losses at the gene ends were 0 bases for V and 8 bases for J; bases not matched to a gene: 19. CDR3 length: 19 residues. CDR1 is MNHEY and CDR2 is SVGEGT in the germline V gene.

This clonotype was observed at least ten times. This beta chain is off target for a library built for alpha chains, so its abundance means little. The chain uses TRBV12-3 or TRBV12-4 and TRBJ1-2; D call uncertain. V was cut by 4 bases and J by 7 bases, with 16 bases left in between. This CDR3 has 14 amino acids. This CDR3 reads CASSSRGKPVGYTF. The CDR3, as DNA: TGTGCCAGCAGTTCCCGGGGAAAACCAGTTGGCTACACCTTC.

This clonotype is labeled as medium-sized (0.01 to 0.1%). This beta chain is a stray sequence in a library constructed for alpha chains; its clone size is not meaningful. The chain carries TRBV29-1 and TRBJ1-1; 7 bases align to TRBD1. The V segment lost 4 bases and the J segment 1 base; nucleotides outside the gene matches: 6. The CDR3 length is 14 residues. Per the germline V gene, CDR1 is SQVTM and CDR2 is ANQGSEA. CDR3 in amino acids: CSVGTEGANTEAFF. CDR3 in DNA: TGCAGCGTTGGGACAGAGGGGGCGAACACTGAAGCTTTCTTT. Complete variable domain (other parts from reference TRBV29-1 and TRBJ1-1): SAVISQKPSRDICQRGTSLTIQCQVDSQVTMMFWYRQQPGQSLTLIATANQGSEATYESGFVIDKFPISRPNLTFSTLTVSNMSPEDSSIYLCSVGTEGANTEAFFGQGTRLTVV.

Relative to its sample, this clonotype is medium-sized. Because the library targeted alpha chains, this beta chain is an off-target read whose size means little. This CDR3 reads CSVLTTSAGELFF. CDR3 DNA: TGCAGCGTTCTGACGACTAGCGCCGGGGAGCTGTTTTTT. The chain carries TRBV29-1 and TRBJ2-2; TRBD2 agrees at 8 bases. Germline CDR1 SQVTM, CDR2 ANQGSEA. V was clipped by 5 bases and J by 6 bases; unmatched bases: 5. The CDR3 loop spans 13 amino acids.

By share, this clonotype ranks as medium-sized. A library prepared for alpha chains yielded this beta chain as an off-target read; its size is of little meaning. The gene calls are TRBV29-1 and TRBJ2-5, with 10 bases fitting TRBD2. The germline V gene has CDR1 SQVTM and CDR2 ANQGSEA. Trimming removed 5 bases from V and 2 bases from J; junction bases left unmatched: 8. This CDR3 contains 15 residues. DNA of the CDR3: TGCAGCGTTTCGTGGGGACTAGCGACGCAAGAGACCCAGTACTTC. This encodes CSVSWGLATQETQYF.

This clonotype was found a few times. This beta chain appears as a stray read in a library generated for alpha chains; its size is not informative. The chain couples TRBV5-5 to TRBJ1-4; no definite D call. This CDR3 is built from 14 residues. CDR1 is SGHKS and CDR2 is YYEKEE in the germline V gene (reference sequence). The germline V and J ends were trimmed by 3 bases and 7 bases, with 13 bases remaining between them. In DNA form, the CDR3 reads TGTGCCAGCAGCTCCTACCGGGAGAGTGAAAAACTGTTTTTT. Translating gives CASSSYRESEKLFF.

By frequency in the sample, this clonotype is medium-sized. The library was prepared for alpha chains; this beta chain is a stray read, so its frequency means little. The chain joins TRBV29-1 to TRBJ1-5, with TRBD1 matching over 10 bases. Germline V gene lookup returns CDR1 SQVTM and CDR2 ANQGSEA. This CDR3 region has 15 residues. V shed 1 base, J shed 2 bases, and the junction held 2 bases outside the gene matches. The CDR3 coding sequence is TGCAGCGTTGAAGTAGGGACAGGGGGCAATCAGCCCCAGCATTTT. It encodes CSVEVGTGGNQPQHF.

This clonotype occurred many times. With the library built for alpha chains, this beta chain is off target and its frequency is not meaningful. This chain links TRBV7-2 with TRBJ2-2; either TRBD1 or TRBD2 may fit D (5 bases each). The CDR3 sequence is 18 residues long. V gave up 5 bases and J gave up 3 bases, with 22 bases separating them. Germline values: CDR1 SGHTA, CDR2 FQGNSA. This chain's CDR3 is CASSHARGRERYTGELFF. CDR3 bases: TGTGCCAGCAGCCATGCCCGCGGCAGGGAGAGATACACCGGGGAGCTGTTTTTT.

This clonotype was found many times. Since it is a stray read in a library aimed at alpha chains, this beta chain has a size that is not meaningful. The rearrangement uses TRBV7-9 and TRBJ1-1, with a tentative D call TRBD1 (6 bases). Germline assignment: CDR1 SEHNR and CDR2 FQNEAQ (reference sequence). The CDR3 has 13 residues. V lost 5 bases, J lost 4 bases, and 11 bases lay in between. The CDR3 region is CASSTLQGTEAFF. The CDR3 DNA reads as TGTGCCAGCAGCACCCTACAGGGCACTGAAGCTTTCTTT.

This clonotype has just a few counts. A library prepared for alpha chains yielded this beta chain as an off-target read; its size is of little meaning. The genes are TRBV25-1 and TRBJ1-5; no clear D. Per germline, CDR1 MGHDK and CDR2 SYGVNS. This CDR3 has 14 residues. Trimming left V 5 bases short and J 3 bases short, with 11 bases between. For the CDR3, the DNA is TGTGCCAGCAGTCCCCCCCGGGACAATCAGCCCCAGCATTTT. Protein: CASSPPRDNQPQHF.

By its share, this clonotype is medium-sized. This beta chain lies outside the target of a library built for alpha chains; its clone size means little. The CDR3 sequence: CASSEKVEVGEQYF. CDR3 nucleotide sequence: TGTGCCAGCAGTGAGAAGGTCGAGGTAGGCGAGCAGTACTTC. The chain joins TRBV6-1 to TRBJ2-7; no definite D call. V was pared by 3 bases and J by 6 bases, with 15 bases between. In germline, CDR1 is MNHNS, CDR2 SASEGT. The CDR3 runs to 14 residues.

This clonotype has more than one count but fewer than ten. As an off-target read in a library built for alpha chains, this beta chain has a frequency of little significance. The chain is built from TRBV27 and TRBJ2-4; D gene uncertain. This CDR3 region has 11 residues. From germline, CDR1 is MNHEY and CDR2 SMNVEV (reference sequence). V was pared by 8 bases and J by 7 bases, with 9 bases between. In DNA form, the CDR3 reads TGTGCCAGCGGCCTAAATAACATTCAGTACTTC. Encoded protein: CASGLNNIQYF.

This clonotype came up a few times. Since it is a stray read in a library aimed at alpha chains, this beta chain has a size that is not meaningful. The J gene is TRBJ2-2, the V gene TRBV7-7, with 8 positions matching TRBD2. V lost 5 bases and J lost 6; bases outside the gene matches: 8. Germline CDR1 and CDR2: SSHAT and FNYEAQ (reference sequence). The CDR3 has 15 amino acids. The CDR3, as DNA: TGTGCCAGCAGCCCCTCGGGGGGGGTGCCCGGGGAGCTGTTTTTT. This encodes CASSPSGGVPGELFF. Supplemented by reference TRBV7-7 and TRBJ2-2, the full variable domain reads GAGVSQSPRYKVTKRGQDVTLRCDPISSHATLYWYQQALGQGPEFLTYFNYEAQPDKSGLPSDRFSAERPEGSISTLTIQRTEQRDSAMYRCASSPSGGVPGELFFGEGSRLTVL.

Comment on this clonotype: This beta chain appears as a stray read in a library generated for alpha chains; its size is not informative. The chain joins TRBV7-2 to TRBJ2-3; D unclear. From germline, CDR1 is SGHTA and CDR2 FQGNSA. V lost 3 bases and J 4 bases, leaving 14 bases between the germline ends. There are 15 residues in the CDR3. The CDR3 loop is CASSFALGNADTQYF. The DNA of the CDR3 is TGTGCCAGCAGCTTCGCCCTGGGCAATGCAGATACGCAGTATTTT.

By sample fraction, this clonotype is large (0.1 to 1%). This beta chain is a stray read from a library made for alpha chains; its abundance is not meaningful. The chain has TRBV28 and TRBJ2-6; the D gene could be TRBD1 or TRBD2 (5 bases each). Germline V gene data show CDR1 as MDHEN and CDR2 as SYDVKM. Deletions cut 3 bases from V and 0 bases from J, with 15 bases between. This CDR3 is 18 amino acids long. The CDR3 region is CASSFLGTAYSGANVLTF. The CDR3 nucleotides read TGTGCCAGCAGTTTCCTCGGGACGGCATACTCTGGGGCCAACGTCCTGACTTTC.

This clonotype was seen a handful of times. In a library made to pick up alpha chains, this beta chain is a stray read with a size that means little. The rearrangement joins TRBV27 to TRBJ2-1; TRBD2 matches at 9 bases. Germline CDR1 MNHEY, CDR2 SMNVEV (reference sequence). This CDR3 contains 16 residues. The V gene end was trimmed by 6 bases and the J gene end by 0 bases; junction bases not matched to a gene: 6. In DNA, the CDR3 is TGTGCCAGCAGGCTGACTAGCGGAAACTCCTACAATGAGCAGTTCTTC. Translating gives CASRLTSGNSYNEQFF.

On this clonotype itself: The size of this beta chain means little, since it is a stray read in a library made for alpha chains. DNA for the CDR3: TGTGCCAGCAGCCGAGACAGAACTGAAGCTTTCTTT. Encoded protein: CASSRDRTEAFF. The chain joins TRBV6-1 to TRBJ1-1; weak D call: TRBD1 (5 bases). CDR1 is MNHNS, CDR2 SASEGT, per germline. The V end was cut by 6 bases, the J end by 5 bases, with 10 bases between. CDR3 length: 12 amino acids.

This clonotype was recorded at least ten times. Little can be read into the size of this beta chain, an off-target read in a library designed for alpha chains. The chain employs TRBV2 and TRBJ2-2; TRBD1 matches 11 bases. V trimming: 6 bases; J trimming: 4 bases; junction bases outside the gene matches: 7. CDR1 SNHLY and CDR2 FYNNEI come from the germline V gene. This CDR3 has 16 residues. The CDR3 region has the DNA TGTGCCAGCAGAATATCCGGGACAGGGGGCACCGGGGAGCTGTTTTTT. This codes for CASRISGTGGTGELFF.

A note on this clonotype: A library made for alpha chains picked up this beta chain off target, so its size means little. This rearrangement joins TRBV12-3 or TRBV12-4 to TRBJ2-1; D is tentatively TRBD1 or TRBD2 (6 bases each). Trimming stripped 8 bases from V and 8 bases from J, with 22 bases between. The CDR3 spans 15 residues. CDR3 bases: TGTGCCAGCGGAAAGCGGGCCCCCGGGGGCGATGAGCAGTTCTTC. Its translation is CASGKRAPGGDEQFF.

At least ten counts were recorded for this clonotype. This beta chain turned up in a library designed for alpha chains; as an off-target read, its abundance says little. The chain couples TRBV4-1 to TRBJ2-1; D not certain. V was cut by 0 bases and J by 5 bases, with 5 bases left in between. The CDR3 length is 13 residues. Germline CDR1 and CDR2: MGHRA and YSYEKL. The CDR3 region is CASSQEENNEQFF. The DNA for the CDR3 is TGCGCCAGCAGCCAAGAGGAGAACAATGAGCAGTTCTTC.